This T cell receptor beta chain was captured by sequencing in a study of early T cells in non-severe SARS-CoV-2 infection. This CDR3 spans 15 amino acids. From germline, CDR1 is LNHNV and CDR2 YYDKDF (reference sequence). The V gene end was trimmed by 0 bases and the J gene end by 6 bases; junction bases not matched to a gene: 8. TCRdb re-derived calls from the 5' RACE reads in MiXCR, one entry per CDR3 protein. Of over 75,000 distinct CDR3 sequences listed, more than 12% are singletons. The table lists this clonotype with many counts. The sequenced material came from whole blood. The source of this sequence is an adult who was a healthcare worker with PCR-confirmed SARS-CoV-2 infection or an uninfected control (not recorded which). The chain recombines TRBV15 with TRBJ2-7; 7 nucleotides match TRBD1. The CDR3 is CATSREYRGEGEQYF. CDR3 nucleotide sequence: TGTGCCACCAGCAGAGAATACAGGGGAGAAGGCGAGCAGTACTTC.